Listed below are T cell receptor beta chains from one sample, sequenced in a study of T cell repertoires in cytomegalovirus infection. No antigen has been assigned to these receptors. TCRdb re-derived calls from the reads in MiXCR, one entry per CDR3 protein. The repertoire consists of hundreds of thousands of distinct CDR3 sequences, with 29% occurring once and the leading ten covering 20%. Material: cultured PBMCs, obtained from culture after CMV antigen stimulation. Receptors originate from a human donor in good health (CMV status not recorded). Some clones in this sample may be carry-over from other donors' samples. Both conserved end residues are part of each CDR3. D genes are given only for firm matches. Only part of the rows carry a size: once, few, many, or a class if the clone is expanded.

>NA|TRBJ2-4|NA|TRBV6-5
CASSPSWGPKNIQYF
>many|TRBJ2-7|TRBD2|TRBV11-2
CASSLGLSASGNYEQYF
>NA|TRBJ2-6|NA|TRBV4-1
CASSPQGTPGANVLTF
>few|TRBJ2-5|NA|TRBV7-9
CASSLAGGGTRPYQETQYF
>many|TRBJ1-2|TRBD1|TRBV7-9
CASRPAGGQGGYTF
>many|TRBJ2-7|TRBD1|TRBV5-1
CASSVPQGAHEQYF
>NA|TRBJ2-2|NA|TRBV19
CASRTDTGELFF
>NA|TRBJ2-2|NA|TRBV5-5
CASRVGRVTGELFF
>few|TRBJ2-3|NA|TRBV25-1
CASSEYGRQGTDTQYF
>NA|TRBJ1-6|TRBD1|TRBV6-8
CASSYSNRGNSPLHF
>NA|TRBJ2-3|TRBD1|TRBV29-1
CSVDRGLITDTQYF
>many|TRBJ1-1|TRBD1|TRBV12-3/TRBV12-4
CASTIPGTANTEAFF
>few|TRBJ1-2|NA|TRBV18
CASSPFPAGSAAYGYTF
>NA|TRBJ1-5|TRBD1|TRBV2
CASSVEGDRGAYSNQPQHF
>few|TRBJ2-7|TRBD2|TRBV7-2
CASSLETSGAPVEQYF
>NA|TRBJ2-3|NA|TRBV7-3
CASSSYPGGTDTQYF
>NA|TRBJ1-1|NA|TRBV20-1
CSARDNLVRSTEAFF
>many|TRBJ1-5|NA|TRBV7-2
CASSLPGVGQPQHF
>many|TRBJ1-2|NA|TRBV7-2
CASSLMAGNYGYTF
>many|TRBJ2-3|TRBD2|TRBV12-3/TRBV12-4
CASSLERGLTDTQYF
>once|TRBJ2-1|NA|TRBV6-5
CASTGPHNEQFF
>NA|TRBJ1-4|TRBD1|TRBV7-3
CASSQGADRVAEKLFF
>NA|TRBJ2-6|NA|TRBV28
CASGTPGANVLTF
>NA|TRBJ2-3|NA|TRBV7-6
CASSSQSDKRDTQYF
>NA|TRBJ1-6|NA|TRBV4-2
CASSQGVVLGYNSPLHF
>NA|TRBJ2-3|NA|TRBV12-3/TRBV12-4
CASAAWGGLSTDTQYF
>NA|TRBJ1-5|NA|TRBV3-1
CASSQGENQPQHF
>few|TRBJ2-1|TRBD1|TRBV28
CATADRVLGEQFF
>few|TRBJ1-1|NA|TRBV7-6
CASSQDSPGWTEAFF
>few|TRBJ2-1|TRBD1|TRBV24-1
CATSDRTGASSYNEQFF
>NA|TRBJ1-1|NA|TRBV25-1
CASSDQTLNTEAFF
>NA|TRBJ2-1|NA|TRBV6-2/TRBV6-3
CASSYWGMRNEQFF
>NA|TRBJ2-1|NA|TRBV10-3
CAISEREQGTLWSYNEQFF
>few|TRBJ2-5|NA|TRBV7-2
CASSLGGLQRVETQYF
>few|TRBJ1-5|TRBD1|TRBV19
CASSTFDRGHQPQHF
>NA|TRBJ1-5|NA|TRBV30
CACAWGGNQPQHF
>many|TRBJ2-5|TRBD1|TRBV7-2
CASSYDRDGETQYF
>NA|TRBJ1-1|TRBD1|TRBV6-1
CATTSTGGQGDTEAFF
>few|TRBJ2-1|TRBD2|TRBV11-2
CASRTTSRSGGTHNEQFF
>many|TRBJ1-1|NA|TRBV7-3
CASSPGAGLNTEAFF
>few|TRBJ2-3|NA|TRBV6-1
CASSSSRSTDTQYF
>NA|TRBJ2-1|TRBD2|TRBV5-4
CASSLRTPGGYNEQFF
>few|TRBJ1-6|NA|TRBV11-3
CASSSYRDNSPLHF
>NA|TRBJ2-2|NA|TRBV6-5
CASSYSGTGHSGGNPNTGELFF
>NA|TRBJ1-1|TRBD1|TRBV6-1
CASNPLTGRIEAFF
>NA|TRBJ2-3|NA|TRBV7-9
CASSLGEWSTQYF
>few|TRBJ2-3|NA|TRBV7-2
CASSLVGGTDTQYF
>NA|TRBJ2-3|NA|TRBV27
CASSLYPSTDTQYF
>many|TRBJ2-1|TRBD1|TRBV7-2
CASSLEDRGFHEQFF
>NA|TRBJ2-2|NA|TRBV6-5
CASSYLITGELFF
>few|TRBJ2-3|NA|TRBV3-1
CASSHNPAGYTDTQYF
>NA|TRBJ2-1|TRBD2|TRBV3-1
CASSQMGGGARVVEQFF
>few|TRBJ2-7|TRBD1|TRBV19
CASSSDRGNEQYF
>once|TRBJ1-1|NA|TRBV12-3/TRBV12-4
CASSSAPVNTEAFF
>few|TRBJ1-4|NA|TRBV7-2
CASSFRKYNEKLFF
>NA|TRBJ1-2|TRBD1|TRBV25-1
CASSHSGTGEVRYGYTF
>few|TRBJ1-4|NA|TRBV20-1
CSARDGFGTSTEKLFF
>many|TRBJ2-5|TRBD2|TRBV15
CATSRDRGSGSWYQETQYF
>few|TRBJ2-7|NA|TRBV7-2
CASTSRGTYEQYF
>NA|TRBJ1-2|NA|TRBV27
CASSVWGVYSGYGYTF